This paragraph reports one T cell receptor beta chain. Antigen specificity is unknown. Genomic DNA constituted the template upon which TCR beta VDJ and CDR3 profiling was performed. A single record per CDR3 protein comes from TCRdb applying MiXCR to the reads. The data contain about 270,000 distinct CDR3 sequences, approximately 56% of them seen just once; the ten biggest clones take up approximately 8.2%. This entry belongs to a study of CD8+CD57+ T cells in acquired aplastic anemia. Study-level background: An average of roughly 3 ug of DNA was obtained from sorted CD4+ and CD8+ cells. Regarding the study as a whole: Patients and controls shared twenty-nine CD8+ CDR3 sequences, which appeared highly expressed in patients and within their immunodominant clones.

The CDR3 consists of 16 residues. The germline gives CDR1 LNHDA, CDR2 SQIVND (reference sequence). V was pared by 3 bases and J by 3 bases, with 11 bases of the junction left unmatched. V and J are TRBV19 and TRBJ2-7; 7 bases are shared with TRBD1. The origin of this receptor is a human donor with severe aplastic anemia or a healthy control (not recorded which). Material: sorted CD4+, CD8+, or CD8+CD57+ T cells (not recorded which) from PBMCs. CDR3 coding DNA: TGTGCCAGTAGTATTGATTCTGGGGGACAGCTCTACGAGCAGTACTTC. Residues: CASSIDSGGQLYEQYF.